Included here is one TCR beta chain sequence, with context. Its antigen has not been determined. Qualities for individual bases were not recorded, and no much larger clone is one base off. In the ViraFEST assay, PBMC were stimulated with viral peptide pools, and antigen-specific CD4+ T cell clonotypes were then identified by expansion using TCR sequencing. After 10 to 11 days of culture, CD4+ T cells were isolated with the EasySep CD4+ T cell isolation kit. Two doses of either the BNT162b2 or the mRNA-1273 mRNA SARS-CoV-2 vaccine were administered to participants. None of the healthy vaccine recipients had a prior SARS-CoV-2 infection, which was confirmed by nucleocapsid antibody tests that came back negative both before and after vaccination. Roughly 2 million PBMC per well were cultured in IMDM with around 5.3% human AB serum, 10 IU/ml IL-2 and gentamicin, plus 10 ug/ml peptides. Half of the culture medium was replaced with fresh IL-2-containing medium on days 3 and 7. Each peptide stimulation condition was cultured in triplicate wells unless otherwise noted. Using Ficoll-Paque Plus gradient centrifugation, PBMC were separated from whole blood and then either used fresh or cryopreserved at -140C. Overlapping peptide pools spanned the spike proteins of SARS-CoV-2 and the common cold coronaviruses HCoV-NL63, HCoV-OC43 and HCoV-229E. The QIAamp micro DNA kit was used to extract genomic DNA from the cultured CD4+ T cells.

This sample was taken from a study of vaccination effects on CD4 cells after COVID-19 (dated by TCRdb to between 2021 and 2022). Study-level background: Post-vaccine samples across the study were collected a median of 72 days after the second dose, with a range of 14 to 241. The Oncomine TCR Beta short-read assay on an Illumina iSeq 100 was used to sequence cultures from other donors in the study. SARS-CoV-2 spike-specific CD4+ TCR repertoires were compared before and after mRNA vaccination in COVID-19 convalescent patients and in infection-naive vaccine recipients. A total of 9 to 11 COVID-19 convalescent patients and a handful of SARS-CoV-2-naive healthy vaccine recipients were included in the full study.

Libraries were prepared through the immunoSEQ multiplex PCR assay. DNA from the cultured and isolated CD4+ T cells underwent TCR beta CDR3 sequencing. Concerning the study's data processing: Non-productive TCR sequences were removed, reads were trimmed to the CDR3 region, and CDR3s of at least 7 amino acids were retained. Antigen-specific clonotypes were identified with the MANAFEST web app by comparing expansion in peptide wells against reference cultures. To be called positive, a clone needed expansion at FDR<0.05 compared with the reference and with all other wells, an odds ratio greater than 5, and a frequency greater than 0.1% in two replicate wells. A clonotype was defined as cross-reactive if the clonotype was significantly expanded both in SARS-CoV-2 spike wells and in at least one common cold coronavirus spike condition. CDR3 similarity was assessed by Levenshtein distance using the stringdist R package, and unrooted trees were constructed with ape in R 3.6.1. TCRdb limited this immuneACCESS table to in-frame rearrangements with V and J called. A share of clones is missing; checked studies link under half to unresolved V genes, and the rest is unexplained. That table is the source of V, J and clone size, and D and trimming were worked out from the DNA. This sample has roughly 27,000 clones in its table, and 55% to 85% of those were observed once. The ten largest account for approximately 8.7% of the sample.

On the study overall, not on this receptor specifically: Among healthy vaccine recipients, nearly all vaccine-induced clones were SARS-CoV-2 mono-reactive, and just 1 of 255 was cross-reactive with common cold coronaviruses. The study was limited by a small number of convalescent patients and lacked early post-infection timepoints. At late post-vaccination timepoints, both infection-induced and vaccine-induced clones showed marked clonal contraction, consistent with waning T cell responses.

Including the terminal cysteine and phenylalanine, the CDR3 comprises 15 residues. The read is trimmed to its CDR3 DNA, 45 bases read in frame from base 1. V is trimmed back by 5 bases and J by 1 base, and the junction contains 4 bases that no gene match accounts for. Taken from the germline V gene (reference sequence), the CDR1 and CDR2 loops are SEHNR and FQNEAQ. Sequenced material: CD4+ T cells from PBMCs cultured with HCoV-NL63 spike peptides, taken after COVID-19 vaccination. In the paper's terms, the cell subset or site label means: HCoV-NL63 spike overlapping peptide pool stimulation. This receptor was identified in a human donor who received a COVID-19 vaccine. The rearranged chain carries TRBV7-9 and TRBJ1-1; 10 nucleotides in the junction match TRBD1. The CDR3: CASSVRDRGNTEAFF. The DNA sequence reads TGTGCCAGCAGCGTCCGGGACAGGGGGAACACTGAAGCTTTCTTT.